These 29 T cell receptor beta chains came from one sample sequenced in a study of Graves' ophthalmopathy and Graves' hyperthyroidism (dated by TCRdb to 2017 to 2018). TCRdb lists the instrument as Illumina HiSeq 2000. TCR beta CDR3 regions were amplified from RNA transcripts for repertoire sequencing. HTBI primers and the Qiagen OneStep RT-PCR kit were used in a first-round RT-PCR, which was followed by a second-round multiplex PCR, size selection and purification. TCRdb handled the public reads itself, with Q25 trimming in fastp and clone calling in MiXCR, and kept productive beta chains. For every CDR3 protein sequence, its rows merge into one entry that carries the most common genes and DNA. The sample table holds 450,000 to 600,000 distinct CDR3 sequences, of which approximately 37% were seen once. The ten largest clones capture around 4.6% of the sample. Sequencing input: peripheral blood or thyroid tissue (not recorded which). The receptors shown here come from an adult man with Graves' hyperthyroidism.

The CDR3 sequence is CATSDPWTPYNQPQHF. CDR3 nucleotide sequence: TGTGCCACCAGTGATCCGTGGACACCTTACAATCAGCCCCAGCATTTT. The chain couples TRBV24-1 to TRBJ1-5; D perhaps matches TRBD1 (5 bases). In germline, CDR1 is KGHDR, CDR2 SFDVKD. Deletions cut 3 bases from V and 3 bases from J, with 14 bases between. This CDR3 is built from 16 residues.

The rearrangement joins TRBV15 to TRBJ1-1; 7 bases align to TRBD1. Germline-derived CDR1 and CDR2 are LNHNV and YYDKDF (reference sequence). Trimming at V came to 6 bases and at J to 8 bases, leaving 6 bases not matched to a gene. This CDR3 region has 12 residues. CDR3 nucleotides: TGTGCCACCAGTAGGGACAGCTCCGAAGCTTTCTTT. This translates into CATSRDSSEAFF.

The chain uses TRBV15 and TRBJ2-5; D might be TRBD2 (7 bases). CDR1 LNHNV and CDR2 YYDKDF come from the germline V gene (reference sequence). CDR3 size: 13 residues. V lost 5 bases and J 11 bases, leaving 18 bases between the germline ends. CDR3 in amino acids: CATSVGGANEQYF. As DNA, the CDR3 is TGTGCCACCAGCGTTGGGGGGGCCAATGAGCAGTACTTC.

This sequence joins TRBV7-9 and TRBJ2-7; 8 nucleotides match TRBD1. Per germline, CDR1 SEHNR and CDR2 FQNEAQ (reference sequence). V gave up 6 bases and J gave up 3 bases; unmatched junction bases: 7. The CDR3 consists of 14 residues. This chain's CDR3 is CASSMTGESYEQYF. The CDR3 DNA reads TGTGCCAGCAGTATGACAGGGGAGAGCTACGAGCAGTACTTC.

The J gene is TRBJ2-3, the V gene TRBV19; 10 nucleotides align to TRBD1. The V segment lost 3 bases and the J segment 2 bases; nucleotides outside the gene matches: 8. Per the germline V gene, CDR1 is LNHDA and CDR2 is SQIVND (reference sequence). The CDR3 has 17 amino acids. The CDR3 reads CASSIDRDRGTTDTQYF. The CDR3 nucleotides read TGTGCCAGTAGTATTGACCGGGACAGGGGAACCACAGATACGCAGTATTTT.

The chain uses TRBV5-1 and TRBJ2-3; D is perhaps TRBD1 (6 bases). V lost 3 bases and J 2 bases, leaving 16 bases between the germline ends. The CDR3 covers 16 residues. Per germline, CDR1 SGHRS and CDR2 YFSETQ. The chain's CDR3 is CASSYPGAKNTDTQYF. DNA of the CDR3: TGCGCCAGCAGCTACCCAGGGGCGAAAAACACAGATACGCAGTATTTT.

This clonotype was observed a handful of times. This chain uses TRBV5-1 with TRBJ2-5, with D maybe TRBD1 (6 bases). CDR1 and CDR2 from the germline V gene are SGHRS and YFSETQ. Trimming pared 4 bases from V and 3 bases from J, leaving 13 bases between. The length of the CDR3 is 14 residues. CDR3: CASSATGTKETQYF. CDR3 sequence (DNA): TGCGCCAGCAGCGCCACAGGGACCAAAGAGACCCAGTACTTC.

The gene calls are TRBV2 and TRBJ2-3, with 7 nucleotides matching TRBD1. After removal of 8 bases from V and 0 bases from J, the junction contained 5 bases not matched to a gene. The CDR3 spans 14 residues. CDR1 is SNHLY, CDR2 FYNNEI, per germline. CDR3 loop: CASCQDRSTDTQYF. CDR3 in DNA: TGTGCCAGCTGCCAGGACAGGAGCACAGATACGCAGTATTTT.

The CDR3 loop reads CASSSSGDPGNTIYF. CDR3 nucleotides: TGTGCCAGTAGTTCCTCAGGAGACCCTGGAAACACCATATATTTT. This chain uses TRBV19 with TRBJ1-3, with unresolved D. V lost 5 bases, J lost 2 bases, and 13 bases lay in between. Germline values: CDR1 LNHDA, CDR2 SQIVND (reference sequence). The CDR3 runs to 15 residues. Drawing the rest from reference TRBV19 and TRBJ1-3, the complete variable domain is DGGITQSPKYLFRKEGQNVTLSCEQNLNHDAMYWYRQDPGQGLRLIYYSQIVNDFQKGDIAEGYSVSREKKESFPLTVTSAQKNPTAFYLCASSSSGDPGNTIYFGEGSWLTVV.

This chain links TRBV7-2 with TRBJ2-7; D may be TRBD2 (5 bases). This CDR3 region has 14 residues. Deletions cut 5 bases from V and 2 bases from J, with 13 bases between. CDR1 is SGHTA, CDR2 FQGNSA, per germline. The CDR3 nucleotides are TGTGCCAGCAGCCCACTGAGGGTTGCCTACGAGCAGTACTTC. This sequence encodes CASSPLRVAYEQYF.

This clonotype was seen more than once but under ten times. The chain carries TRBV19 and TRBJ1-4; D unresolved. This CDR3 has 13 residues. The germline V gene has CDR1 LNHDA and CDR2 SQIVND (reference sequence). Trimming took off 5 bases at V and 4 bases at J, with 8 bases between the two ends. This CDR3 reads CASSSEINEKLFF. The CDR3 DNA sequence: TGTGCCAGTAGTTCGGAGATTAATGAAAAACTGTTTTTT.

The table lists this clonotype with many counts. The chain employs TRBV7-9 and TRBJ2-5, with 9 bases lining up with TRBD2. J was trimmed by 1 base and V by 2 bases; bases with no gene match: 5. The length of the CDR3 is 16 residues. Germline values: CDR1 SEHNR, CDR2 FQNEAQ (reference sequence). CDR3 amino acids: CASSLLSGGIQETQYF. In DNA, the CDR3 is TGTGCCAGCAGCTTACTGAGCGGGGGGATCCAAGAGACCCAGTACTTC.

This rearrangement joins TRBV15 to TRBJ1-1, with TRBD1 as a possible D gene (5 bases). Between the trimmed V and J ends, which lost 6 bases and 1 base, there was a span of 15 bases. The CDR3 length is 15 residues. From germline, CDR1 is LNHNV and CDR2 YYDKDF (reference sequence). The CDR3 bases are TGTGCCACCAGGGACGAGGGCCAGGGGAACACTGAAGCTTTCTTT. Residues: CATRDEGQGNTEAFF.

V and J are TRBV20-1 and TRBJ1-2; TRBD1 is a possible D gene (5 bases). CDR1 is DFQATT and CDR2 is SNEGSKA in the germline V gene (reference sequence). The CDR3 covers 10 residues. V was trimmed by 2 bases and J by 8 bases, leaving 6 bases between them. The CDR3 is CSARRGGYTF. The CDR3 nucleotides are TGCAGTGCTAGAAGGGGAGGCTACACCTTC.

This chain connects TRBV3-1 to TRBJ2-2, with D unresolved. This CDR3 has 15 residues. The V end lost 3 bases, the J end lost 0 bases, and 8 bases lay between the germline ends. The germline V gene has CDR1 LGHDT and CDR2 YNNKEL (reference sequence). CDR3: CASSHWNANTGELFF. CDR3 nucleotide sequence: TGTGCCAGCAGCCACTGGAATGCGAACACCGGGGAGCTGTTTTTT.

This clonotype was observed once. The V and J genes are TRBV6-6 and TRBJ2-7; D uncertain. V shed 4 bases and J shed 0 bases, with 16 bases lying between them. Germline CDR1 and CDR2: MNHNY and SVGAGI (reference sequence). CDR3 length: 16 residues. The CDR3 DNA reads TGTGCCAGCAGTTTCGGCATCCCCATTAGCTCCTACGAGCAGTACTTC. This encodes CASSFGIPISSYEQYF.

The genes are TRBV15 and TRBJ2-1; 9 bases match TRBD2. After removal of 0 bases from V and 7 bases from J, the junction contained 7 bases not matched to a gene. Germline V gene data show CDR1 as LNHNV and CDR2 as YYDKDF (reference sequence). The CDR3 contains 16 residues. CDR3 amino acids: CATSRDLAGVTNEQFF. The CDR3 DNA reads TGTGCCACCAGCAGAGATTTAGCGGGAGTAACGAATGAGCAGTTCTTC.

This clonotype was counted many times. CDR3 nucleotide sequence: TGTGCCAGCAGACGTGCCGGGACAGCCTACGAGCAGTACTTC. Encoded protein: CASRRAGTAYEQYF. V and J are TRBV6-5 and TRBJ2-7, with 7 bases lining up with TRBD1. V lost 6 bases and J lost 2; bases outside the gene matches: 7. The CDR3 has 14 residues. Germline values: CDR1 MNHEY, CDR2 SVGAGI.

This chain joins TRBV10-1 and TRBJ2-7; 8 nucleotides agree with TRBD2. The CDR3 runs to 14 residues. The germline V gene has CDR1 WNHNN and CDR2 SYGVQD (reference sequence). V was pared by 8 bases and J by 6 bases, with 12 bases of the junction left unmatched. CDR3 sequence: CASSGHREGLEQYF. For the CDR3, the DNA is TGCGCCAGCTCTGGCCATCGGGAGGGCCTCGAGCAGTACTTC.

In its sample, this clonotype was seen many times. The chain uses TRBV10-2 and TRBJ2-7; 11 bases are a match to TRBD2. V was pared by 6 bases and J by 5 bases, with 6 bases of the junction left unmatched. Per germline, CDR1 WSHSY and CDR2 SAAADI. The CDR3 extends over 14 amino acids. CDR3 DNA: TGCGCCAGCAGAAGACTAGCGGGGAACCACGAGCAGTACTTC. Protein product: CASRRLAGNHEQYF.

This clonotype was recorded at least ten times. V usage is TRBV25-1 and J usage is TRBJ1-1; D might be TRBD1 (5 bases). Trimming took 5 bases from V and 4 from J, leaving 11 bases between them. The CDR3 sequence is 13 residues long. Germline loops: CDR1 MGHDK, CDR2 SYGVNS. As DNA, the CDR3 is TGTGCCAGCAGTACGGGACTCCTCACTGAAGCTTTCTTT. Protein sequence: CASSTGLLTEAFF.

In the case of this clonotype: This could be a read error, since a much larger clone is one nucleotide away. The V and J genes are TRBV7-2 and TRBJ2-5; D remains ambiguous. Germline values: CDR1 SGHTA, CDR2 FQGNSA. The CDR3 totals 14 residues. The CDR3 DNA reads TGTGCCAGCAGCTTAAATACCCCGGCTCAGACCCAGCACTTC. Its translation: CASSLNTPAQTQHF.

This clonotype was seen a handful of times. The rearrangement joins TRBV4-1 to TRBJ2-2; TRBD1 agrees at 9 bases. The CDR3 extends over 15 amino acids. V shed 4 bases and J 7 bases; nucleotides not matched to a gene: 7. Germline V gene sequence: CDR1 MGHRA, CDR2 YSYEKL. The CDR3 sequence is CASSPGQGSVGELFF. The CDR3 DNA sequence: TGCGCCAGCAGCCCGGGACAGGGAAGCGTCGGGGAGCTGTTTTTT.

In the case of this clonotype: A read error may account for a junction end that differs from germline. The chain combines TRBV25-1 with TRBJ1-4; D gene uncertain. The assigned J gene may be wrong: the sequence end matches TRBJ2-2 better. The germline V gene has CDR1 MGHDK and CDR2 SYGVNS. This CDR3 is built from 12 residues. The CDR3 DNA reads TGTGCCGGCAGTGTTGACTTAGAGGAGCTGTTTTTT. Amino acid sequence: CAGSVDLEELFF.

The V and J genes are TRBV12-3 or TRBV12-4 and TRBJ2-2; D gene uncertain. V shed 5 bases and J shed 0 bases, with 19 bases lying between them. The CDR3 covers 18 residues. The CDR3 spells CASSLEHPDGANTGELFF. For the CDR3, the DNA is TGTGCCAGCAGTCTCGAGCATCCGGACGGCGCGAACACCGGGGAGCTGTTTTTT.

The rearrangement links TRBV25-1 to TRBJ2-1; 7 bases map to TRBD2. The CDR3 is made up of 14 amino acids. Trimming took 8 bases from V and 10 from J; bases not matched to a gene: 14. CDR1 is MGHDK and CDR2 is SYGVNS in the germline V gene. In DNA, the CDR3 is TGTGCCAGCTCGAAGGGAGGGCAGTTAGGAGAGCAGTTCTTC. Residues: CASSKGGQLGEQFF.

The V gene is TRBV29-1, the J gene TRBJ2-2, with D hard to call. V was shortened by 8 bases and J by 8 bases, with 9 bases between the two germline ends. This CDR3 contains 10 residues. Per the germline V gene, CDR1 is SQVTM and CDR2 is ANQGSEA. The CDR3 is CSIMEGELFF. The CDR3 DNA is TGCAGCATAATGGAGGGGGAGCTGTTTTTT.

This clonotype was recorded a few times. The chain's CDR3 is CASSYVGANTGELFF. Written as DNA, the CDR3 is TGTGCCAGCAGTTACGTCGGGGCAAACACCGGGGAGCTGTTTTTT. This sequence joins TRBV12-3 or TRBV12-4 and TRBJ2-2; D is tentatively TRBD1 or TRBD2 (5 bases each). The CDR3 is 15 residues long. V was cut by 4 bases and J by 2 bases, with 11 bases left in between.

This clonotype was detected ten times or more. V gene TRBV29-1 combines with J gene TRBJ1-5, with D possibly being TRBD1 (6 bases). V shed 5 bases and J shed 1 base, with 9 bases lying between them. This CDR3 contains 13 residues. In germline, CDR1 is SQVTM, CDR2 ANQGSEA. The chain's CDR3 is CSVNTGSNQPQHF. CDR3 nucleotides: TGCAGCGTTAATACAGGGAGCAATCAGCCCCAGCATTTT.